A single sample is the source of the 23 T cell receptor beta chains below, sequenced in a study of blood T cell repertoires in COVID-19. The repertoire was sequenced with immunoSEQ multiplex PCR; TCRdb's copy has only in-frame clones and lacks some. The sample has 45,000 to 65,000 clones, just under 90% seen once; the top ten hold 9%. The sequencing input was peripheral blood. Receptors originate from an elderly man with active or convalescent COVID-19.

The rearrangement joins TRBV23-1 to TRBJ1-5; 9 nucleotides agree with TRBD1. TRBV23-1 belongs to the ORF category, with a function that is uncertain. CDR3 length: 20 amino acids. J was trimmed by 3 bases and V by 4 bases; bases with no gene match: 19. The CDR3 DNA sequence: TGCGCCAGCAGTCGAGGGGAACAGGGGGCTCCTGGGGCACACAATCAGCCCCAGCATTTT. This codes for CASSRGEQGAPGAHNQPQHF.

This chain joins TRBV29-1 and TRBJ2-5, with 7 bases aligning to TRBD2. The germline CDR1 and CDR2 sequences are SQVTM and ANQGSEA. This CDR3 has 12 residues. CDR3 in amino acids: CGIRGVQETQYF. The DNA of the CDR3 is TGCGGTATACGGGGGGTCCAAGAGACCCAGTACTTC.

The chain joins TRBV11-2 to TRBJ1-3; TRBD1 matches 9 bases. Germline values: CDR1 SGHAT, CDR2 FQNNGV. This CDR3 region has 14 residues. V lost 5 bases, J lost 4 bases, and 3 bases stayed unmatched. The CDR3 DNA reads TGTGCCAGCAGCATTACAGGGGGCGGAAACACCATATATTTT. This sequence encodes CASSITGGGNTIYF.

The CDR3 nucleotides are TGCGCCAGCAGGACCGGGACTAGCGTATACAATGAGCAGTTCTTC. Translation: CASRTGTSVYNEQFF. The chain is built from TRBV5-1 and TRBJ2-1; 10 bases fit TRBD2. CDR1 SGHRS and CDR2 YFSETQ come from the germline V gene. With V trimmed by 5 bases and J by 4 bases, 6 bases remained unmatched. The CDR3 is 15 amino acids.

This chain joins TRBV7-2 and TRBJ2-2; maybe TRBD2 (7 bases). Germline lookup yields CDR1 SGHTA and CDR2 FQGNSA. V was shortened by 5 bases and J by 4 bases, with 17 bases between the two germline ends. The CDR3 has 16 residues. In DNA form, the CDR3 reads TGTGCCAGCAGCCCTCCGGGGGGCGAGTCCACCGGGGAGCTGTTTTTT. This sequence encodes CASSPPGGESTGELFF.

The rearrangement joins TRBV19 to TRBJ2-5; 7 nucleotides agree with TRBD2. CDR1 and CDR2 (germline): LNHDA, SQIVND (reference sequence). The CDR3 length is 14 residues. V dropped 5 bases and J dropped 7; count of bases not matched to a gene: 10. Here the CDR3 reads CASSSQAGIGTQYF. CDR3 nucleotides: TGTGCCAGTAGTTCCCAAGCGGGGATCGGGACCCAGTACTTC. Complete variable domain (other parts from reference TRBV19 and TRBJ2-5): DGGITQSPKYLFRKEGQNVTLSCEQNLNHDAMYWYRQDPGQGLRLIYYSQIVNDFQKGDIAEGYSVSREKKESFPLTVTSAQKNPTAFYLCASSSQAGIGTQYFGPGTRLLVL.

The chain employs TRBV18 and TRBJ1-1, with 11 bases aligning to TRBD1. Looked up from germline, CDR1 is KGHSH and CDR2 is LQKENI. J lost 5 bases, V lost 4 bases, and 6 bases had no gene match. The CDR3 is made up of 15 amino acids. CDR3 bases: TGTGCCAGCTCACGAGGACAGGGGGCTGAAACTGAAGCTTTCTTT. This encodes CASSRGQGAETEAFF.

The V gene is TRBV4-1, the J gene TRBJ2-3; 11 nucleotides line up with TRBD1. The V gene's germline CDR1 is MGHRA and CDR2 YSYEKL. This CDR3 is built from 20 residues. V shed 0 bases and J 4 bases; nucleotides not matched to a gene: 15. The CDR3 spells CASSQEGQGATFSGADTQYF. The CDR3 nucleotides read TGCGCCAGCAGCCAAGAAGGACAGGGGGCCACCTTTTCTGGGGCAGATACGCAGTATTTT.

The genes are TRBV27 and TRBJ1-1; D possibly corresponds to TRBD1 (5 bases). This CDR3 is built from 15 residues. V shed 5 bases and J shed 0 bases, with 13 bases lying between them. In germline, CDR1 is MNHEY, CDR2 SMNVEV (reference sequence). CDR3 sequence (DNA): TGTGCCAGCAGTCCCCGGACAACCTTGAACACTGAAGCTTTCTTT. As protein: CASSPRTTLNTEAFF.

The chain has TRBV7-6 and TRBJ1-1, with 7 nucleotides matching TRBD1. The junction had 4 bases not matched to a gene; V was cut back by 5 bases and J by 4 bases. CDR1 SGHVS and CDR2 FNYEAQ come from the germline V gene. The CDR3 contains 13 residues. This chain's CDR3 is CASSPDRATEAFF. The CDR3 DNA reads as TGTGCCAGCAGCCCCGACAGGGCCACTGAAGCTTTCTTT.

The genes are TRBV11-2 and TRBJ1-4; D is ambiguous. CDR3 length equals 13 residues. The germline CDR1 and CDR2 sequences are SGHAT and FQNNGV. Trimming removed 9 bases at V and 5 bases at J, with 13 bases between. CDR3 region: CASLRAGNEKLFF. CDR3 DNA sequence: TGTGCCAGTTTAAGGGCGGGCAATGAAAAACTGTTTTTT.

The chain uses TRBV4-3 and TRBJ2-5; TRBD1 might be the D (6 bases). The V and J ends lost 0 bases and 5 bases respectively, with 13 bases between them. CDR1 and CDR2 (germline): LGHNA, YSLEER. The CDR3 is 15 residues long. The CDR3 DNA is TGCGCCAGCAGCCAAGATGGGCAGGGGCAGGAGACCCAGTACTTC. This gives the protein CASSQDGQGQETQYF.

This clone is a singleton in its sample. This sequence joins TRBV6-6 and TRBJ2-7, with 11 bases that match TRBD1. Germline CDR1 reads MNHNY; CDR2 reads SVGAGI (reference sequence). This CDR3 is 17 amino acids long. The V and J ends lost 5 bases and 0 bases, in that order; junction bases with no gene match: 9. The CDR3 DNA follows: TGTGCCAGCAGTCCCCAGCGGACAGGGGGCAGCTCCTACGAGCAGTACTTC. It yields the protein CASSPQRTGGSSYEQYF.

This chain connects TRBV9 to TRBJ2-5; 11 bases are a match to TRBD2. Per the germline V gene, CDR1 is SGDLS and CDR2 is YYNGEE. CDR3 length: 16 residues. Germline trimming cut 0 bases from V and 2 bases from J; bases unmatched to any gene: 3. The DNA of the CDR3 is TGTGCCAGCAGCGTAGCGGCTAGCGGGGGGCAAGAGACCCAGTACTTC. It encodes CASSVAASGGQETQYF.

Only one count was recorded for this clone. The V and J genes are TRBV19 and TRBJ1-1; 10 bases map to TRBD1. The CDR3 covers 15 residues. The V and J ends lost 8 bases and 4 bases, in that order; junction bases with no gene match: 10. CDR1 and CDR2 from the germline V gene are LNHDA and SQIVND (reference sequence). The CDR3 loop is CASQNRDRGGTEAFF. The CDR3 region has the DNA TGTGCCAGTCAAAATAGGGACAGGGGAGGCACTGAAGCTTTCTTT.

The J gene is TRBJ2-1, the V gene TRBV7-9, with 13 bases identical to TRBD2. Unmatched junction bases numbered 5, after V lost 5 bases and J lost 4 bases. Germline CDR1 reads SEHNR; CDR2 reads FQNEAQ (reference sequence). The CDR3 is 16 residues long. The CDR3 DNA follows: TGTGCCAGCAGCCGACCGGGACTAGCGGGATACAATGAGCAGTTCTTC. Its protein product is CASSRPGLAGYNEQFF.

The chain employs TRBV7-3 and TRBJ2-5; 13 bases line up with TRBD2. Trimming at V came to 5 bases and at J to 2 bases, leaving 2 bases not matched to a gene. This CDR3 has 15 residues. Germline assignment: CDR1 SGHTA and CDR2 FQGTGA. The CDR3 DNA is TGTGCCAGCAGCCGGACTAGCGGGGGACAAGAGACCCAGTACTTC. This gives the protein CASSRTSGGQETQYF.

As DNA, the CDR3 is TGTGCCAGCAAAAGGAGTGAGACCCAGTACTTC. Its protein product is CASKRSETQYF. The chain is built from TRBV2 and TRBJ2-5; D not resolved. The germline CDR1 and CDR2 sequences are SNHLY and FYNNEI. Deletions cut 7 bases from V and 5 bases from J, with 8 bases between. The CDR3 extends over 11 amino acids.

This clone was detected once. CDR3 coding DNA: TGCGCCAGCAGCTTGGCCCGCCCGGGGTTGAACACTGAAGCTTTCTTT. Translating gives CASSLARPGLNTEAFF. The chain joins TRBV5-1 to TRBJ1-1; D not resolved. The V end lost 0 bases, the J end lost 0 bases, and 12 bases lay between the germline ends. The CDR3 is 16 amino acids. The germline CDR1 and CDR2 sequences are SGHRS and YFSETQ.

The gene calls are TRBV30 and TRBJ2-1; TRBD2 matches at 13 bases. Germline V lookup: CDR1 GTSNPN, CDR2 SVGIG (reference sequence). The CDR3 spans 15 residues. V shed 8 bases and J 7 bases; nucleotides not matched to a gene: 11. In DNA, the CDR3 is TGTGCCCGCTCCAGGGGACTAGCGGGGCCTAATGAGCAGTTCTTC. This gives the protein CARSRGLAGPNEQFF.

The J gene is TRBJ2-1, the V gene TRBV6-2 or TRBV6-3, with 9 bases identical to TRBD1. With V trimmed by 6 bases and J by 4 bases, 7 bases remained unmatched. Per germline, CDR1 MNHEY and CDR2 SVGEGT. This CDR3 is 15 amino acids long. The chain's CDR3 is CASSTGGAGYNEQFF. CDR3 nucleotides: TGTGCCAGCAGCACAGGGGGCGCGGGTTACAATGAGCAGTTCTTC.

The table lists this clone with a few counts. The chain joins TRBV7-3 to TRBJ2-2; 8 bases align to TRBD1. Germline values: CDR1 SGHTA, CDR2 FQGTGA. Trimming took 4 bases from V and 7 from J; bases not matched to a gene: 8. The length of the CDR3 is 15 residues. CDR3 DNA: TGTGCCAGCAGCTCACGGACAGGGTTAGTCGGGGAGCTGTTTTTT. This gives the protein CASSSRTGLVGELFF.

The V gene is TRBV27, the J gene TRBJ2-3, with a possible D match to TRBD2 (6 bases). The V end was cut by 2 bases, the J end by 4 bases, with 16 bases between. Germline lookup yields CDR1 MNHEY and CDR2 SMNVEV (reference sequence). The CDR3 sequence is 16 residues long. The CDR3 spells CASSLVAAGGADTQYF. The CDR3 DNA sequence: TGTGCCAGCAGTTTAGTAGCGGCCGGAGGGGCAGATACGCAGTATTTT.